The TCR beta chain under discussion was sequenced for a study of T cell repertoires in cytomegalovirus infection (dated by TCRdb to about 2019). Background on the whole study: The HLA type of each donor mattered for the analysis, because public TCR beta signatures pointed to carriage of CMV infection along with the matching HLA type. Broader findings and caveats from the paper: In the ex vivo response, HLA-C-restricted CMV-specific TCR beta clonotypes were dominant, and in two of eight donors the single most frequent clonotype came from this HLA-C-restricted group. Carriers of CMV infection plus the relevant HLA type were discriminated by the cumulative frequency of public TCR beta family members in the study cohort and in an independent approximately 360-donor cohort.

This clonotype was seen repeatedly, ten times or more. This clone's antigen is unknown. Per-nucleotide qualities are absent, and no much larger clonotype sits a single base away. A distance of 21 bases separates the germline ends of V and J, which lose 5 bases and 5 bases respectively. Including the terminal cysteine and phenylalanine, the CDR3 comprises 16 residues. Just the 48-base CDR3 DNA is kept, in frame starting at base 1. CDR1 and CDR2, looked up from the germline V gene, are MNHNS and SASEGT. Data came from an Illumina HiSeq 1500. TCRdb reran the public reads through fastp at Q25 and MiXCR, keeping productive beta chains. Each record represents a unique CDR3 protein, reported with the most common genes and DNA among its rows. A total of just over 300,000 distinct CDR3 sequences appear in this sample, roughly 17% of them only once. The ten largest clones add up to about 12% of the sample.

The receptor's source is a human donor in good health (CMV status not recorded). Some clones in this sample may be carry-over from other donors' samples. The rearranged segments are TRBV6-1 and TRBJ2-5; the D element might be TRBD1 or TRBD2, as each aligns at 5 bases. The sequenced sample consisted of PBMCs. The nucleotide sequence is TGTGCCAGCAGTTTAAACGGGGCACCCTTGGGGGAGACCCAGTACTTC. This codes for CASSLNGAPLGETQYF.